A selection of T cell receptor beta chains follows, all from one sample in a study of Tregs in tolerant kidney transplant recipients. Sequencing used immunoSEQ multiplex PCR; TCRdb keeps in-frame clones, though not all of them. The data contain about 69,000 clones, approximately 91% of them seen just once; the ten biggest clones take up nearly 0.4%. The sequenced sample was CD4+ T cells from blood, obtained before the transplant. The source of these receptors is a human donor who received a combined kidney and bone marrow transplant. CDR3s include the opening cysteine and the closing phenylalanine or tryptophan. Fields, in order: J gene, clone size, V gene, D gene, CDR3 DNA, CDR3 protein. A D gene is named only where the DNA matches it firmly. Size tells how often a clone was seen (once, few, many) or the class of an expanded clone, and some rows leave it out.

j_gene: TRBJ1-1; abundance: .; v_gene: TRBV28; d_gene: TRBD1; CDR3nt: TGTGCCAGCAGTTCACAGGGGGGGTCGGAAACTGAAGCTTTCTTT; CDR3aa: CASSSQGGSETEAFF
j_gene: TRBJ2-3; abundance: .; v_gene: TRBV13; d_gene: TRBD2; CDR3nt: TGTGCCAGCAGCCCCGGGACTAGCGGGTATGCTAGCACAGATACGCAGTATTTT; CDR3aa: CASSPGTSGYASTDTQYF
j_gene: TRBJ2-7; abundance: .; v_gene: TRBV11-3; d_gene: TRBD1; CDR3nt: TGTGCCAGCAGCTTAGGTCAAGGGGGCTCACGGGAGCAGTACTTC; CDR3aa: CASSLGQGGSREQYF
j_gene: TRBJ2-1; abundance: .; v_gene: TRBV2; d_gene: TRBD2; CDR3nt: TGTGCCAGCAGCCCTCAGGGAGCGGGGAACTACAATGAGCAGTTCTTC; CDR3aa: CASSPQGAGNYNEQFF
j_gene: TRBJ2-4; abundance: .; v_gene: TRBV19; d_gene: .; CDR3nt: TGTGCTTCCACGACTAGTAGGAGCAAAAACATTCAGTACTTC; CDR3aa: CASTTSRSKNIQYF
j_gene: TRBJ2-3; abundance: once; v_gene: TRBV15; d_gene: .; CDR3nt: TGTGCCACCAGCAGATATACAGATACGCAGTATTTT; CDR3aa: CATSRYTDTQYF
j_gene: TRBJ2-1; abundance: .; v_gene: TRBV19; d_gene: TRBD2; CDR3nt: TGTGCCAGTAGTATAGAGGGACTAGCGGGAGACAGCTCCTACAATGAGCAGTTCTTC; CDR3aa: CASSIEGLAGDSSYNEQFF
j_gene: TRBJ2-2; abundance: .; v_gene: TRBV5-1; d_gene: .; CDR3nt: TGCGCCAGCAGCTTCGGGCGGGGCTCGAACACCGGGGAGCTGTTTTTT; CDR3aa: CASSFGRGSNTGELFF
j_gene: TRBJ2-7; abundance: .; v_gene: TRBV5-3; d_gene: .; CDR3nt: TGTGCCAGAAGCCGGTCGGGTAACGAGCAGTACTTC; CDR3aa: CARSRSGNEQYF
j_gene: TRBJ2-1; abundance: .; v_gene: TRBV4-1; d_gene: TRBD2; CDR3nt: TGCGCCAGCAGCCCCGGGACTACTCTCTCCTACAATGAGCAGTTCTTC; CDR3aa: CASSPGTTLSYNEQFF
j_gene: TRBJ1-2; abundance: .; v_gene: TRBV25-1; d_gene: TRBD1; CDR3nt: TGTGCCAGCAGTCGGGGACAGAGGTACACCTTC; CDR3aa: CASSRGQRYTF
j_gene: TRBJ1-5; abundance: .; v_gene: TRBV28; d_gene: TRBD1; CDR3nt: TGTGCCAGCAGTAGTGGACAGGGCGGCAATCAGCCCCAGCATTTT; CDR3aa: CASSSGQGGNQPQHF